The subject of this entry is one TCR beta chain. This entry is derived from a study of blood T cell repertoires in COVID-19. Study summary: T cells, B-cell-depleted T cells, or PBMCs supplied cDNA or gDNA.

Germline CDR1 and CDR2: KGHDR and SFDVKD. The CDR3 is 20 amino acids. The V and J ends lost 8 bases and 0 bases, in that order; junction bases with no gene match: 20. Sequenced by immunoSEQ multiplex PCR; TCRdb stores in-frame clones only, minus some. The data show 83,000 or so clones, 82% seen once. The sequencing input was peripheral blood. This rearrangement joins TRBV24-1 to TRBJ1-3; 8 bases map to TRBD1. This sequence originates from a human donor in a cohort sampled during active COVID-19. The CDR3 DNA reads TGTGCCACCACCCAATCGAGTCCCGGGAGTGACAGGGGCTCTGGAAACACCATATATTTT. Protein product: CATTQSSPGSDRGSGNTIYF.